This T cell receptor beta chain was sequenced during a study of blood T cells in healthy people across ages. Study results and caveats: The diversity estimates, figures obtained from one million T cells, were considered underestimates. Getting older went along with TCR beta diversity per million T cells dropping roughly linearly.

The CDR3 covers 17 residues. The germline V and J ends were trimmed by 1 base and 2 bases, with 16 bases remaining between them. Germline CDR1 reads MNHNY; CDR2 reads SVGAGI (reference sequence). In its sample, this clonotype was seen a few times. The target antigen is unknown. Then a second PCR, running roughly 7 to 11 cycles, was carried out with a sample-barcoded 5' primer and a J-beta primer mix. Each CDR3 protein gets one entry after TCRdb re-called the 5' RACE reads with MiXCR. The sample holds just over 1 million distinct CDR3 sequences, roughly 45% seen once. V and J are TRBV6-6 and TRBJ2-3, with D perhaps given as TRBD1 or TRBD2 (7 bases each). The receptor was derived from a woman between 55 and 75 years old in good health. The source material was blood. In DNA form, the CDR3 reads TGTGCCAGCAGTTACTGGGCAGGGGGGGGTCTCACAGATACGCAGTATTTT. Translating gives CASSYWAGGGLTDTQYF.